These 3 T cell receptor beta chains share one sample of origin, sequenced in a study of blood T cell repertoires in COVID-19. Profiled with immunoSEQ multiplex PCR; TCRdb holds only in-frame clones, not every one. The sample gives over 450,000 clones, 89% of which show up once; approximately 0.9% is in the top ten. Sequencing used peripheral blood. The receptors stem from a man between 18 and 35 years old with COVID-19, enrolled during active disease.

This chain uses TRBV1 with TRBJ2-7; TRBD1 is the table's D call, not checked against the DNA. TRBV1 is a pseudogene. This CDR3 spans 15 amino acids. CDR3 DNA: TGCACCAGCAGCCAACAACGGACAGGTTCCTACGAGCAGTACTTC. Translated, it gives CTSSQQRTGSYEQYF.

This chain uses TRBV7-8 with TRBJ2-7; 7 positions agree with TRBD2. Germline trimming cut 0 bases from V and 6 bases from J; bases unmatched to any gene: 5. Germline values: CDR1 SGHVS, CDR2 FQNEAQ. The CDR3 is 14 residues long. This chain's CDR3 is CASSLAGGPIEQYF. In DNA, the CDR3 is TGTGCCAGCAGCTTAGCGGGAGGGCCTATCGAGCAGTACTTC.

This chain joins TRBV7-2 and TRBJ1-1; D might be TRBD1 (5 bases). Trimming removed 8 bases from V and 0 bases from J, with 10 bases in between. The CDR3 consists of 13 residues. Germline CDR1 reads SGHTA; CDR2 reads FQGNSA. The CDR3 nucleotides are TGTGCCAGCGGGACTTTTTTGAACACTGAAGCTTTCTTT. This gives the protein CASGTFLNTEAFF. Combining the CDR3 with reference TRBV7-2 and TRBJ1-1 gives the whole variable domain GAGVSQSPSNKVTEKGKDVELRCDPISGHTALYWYRQSLGQGLEFLIYFQGNSAPDKSGLPSDRFSAERTGGSVSTLTIQRTQQEDSAVYLCASGTFLNTEAFFGQGTRLTVV.